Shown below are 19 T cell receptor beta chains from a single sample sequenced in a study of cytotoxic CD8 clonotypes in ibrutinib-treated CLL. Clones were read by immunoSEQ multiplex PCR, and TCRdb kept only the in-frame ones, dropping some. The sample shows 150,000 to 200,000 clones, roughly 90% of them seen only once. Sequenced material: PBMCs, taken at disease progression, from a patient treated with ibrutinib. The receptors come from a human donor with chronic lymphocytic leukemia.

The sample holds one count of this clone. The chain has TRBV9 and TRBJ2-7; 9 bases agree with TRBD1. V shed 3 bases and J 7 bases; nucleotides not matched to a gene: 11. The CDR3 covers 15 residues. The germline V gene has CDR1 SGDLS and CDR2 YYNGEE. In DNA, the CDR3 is TGTGCCAGCAGCGCGGCCGGGACAGGGCCCCGTGAGCAGTACTTC. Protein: CASSAAGTGPREQYF.

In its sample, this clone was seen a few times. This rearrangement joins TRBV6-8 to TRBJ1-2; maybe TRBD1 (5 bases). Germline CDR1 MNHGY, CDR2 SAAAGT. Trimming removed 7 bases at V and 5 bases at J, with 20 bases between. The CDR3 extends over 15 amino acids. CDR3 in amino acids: CASTGHTPRRYGYTF. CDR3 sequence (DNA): TGTGCCAGCACAGGACACACCCCGCGAAGGTATGGCTACACCTTC.

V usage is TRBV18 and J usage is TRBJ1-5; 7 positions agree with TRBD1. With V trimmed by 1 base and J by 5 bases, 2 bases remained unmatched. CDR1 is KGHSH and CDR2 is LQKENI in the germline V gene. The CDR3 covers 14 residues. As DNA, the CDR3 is TGTGCCAGCTCACCACAGGGGGCGGATCAGCCCCAGCATTTT. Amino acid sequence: CASSPQGADQPQHF.

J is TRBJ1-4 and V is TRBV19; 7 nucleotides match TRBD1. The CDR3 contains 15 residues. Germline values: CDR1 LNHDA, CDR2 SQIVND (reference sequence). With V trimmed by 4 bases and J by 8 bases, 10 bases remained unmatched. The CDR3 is CASSTARGEGEKLFF. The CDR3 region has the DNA TGTGCCAGTAGTACCGCCAGGGGGGAAGGGGAAAAACTGTTTTTT.

The CDR3 reads CASSQAAGILDYEQYF. In DNA, the CDR3 is TGCGCCAGCAGCCAAGCCGCCGGGATTCTGGACTACGAGCAGTACTTC. The chain is built from TRBV4-3 and TRBJ2-7; possibly TRBD2 for D (5 bases). Germline CDR1 LGHNA, CDR2 YSLEER. V was pared by 1 base and J by 3 bases, with 16 bases between. This CDR3 is built from 16 residues.

CDR3 region: CATLYRDSRFYGYTF. CDR3 DNA sequence: TGTGCCACCCTTTACAGGGACAGTCGATTCTATGGCTACACCTTC. This chain joins TRBV6-5 and TRBJ1-2; 7 nucleotides match TRBD1. CDR3 size: 15 residues. In germline, CDR1 is MNHEY, CDR2 SVGAGI. V was pared by 10 bases and J by 4 bases, with 15 bases of the junction left unmatched.

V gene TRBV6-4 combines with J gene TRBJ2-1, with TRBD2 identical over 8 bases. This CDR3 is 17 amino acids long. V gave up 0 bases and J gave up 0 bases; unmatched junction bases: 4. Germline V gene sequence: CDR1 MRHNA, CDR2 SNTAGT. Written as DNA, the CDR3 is TGTGCCAGCAGTGACTCGATACGGGGGGGCTCCTACAATGAGCAGTTCTTC. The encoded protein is CASSDSIRGGSYNEQFF.

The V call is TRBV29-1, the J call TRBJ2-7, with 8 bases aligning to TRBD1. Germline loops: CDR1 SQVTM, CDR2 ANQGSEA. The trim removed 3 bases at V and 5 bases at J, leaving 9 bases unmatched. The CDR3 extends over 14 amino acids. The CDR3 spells CSVDLGTGRDEQYF. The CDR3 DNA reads TGCAGCGTTGATCTAGGGACAGGTAGGGACGAGCAGTACTTC.

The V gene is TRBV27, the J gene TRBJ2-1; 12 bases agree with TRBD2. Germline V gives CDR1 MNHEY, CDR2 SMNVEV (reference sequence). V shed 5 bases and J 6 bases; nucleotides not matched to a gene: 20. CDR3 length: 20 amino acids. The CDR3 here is CASSPREGLAGALPFNEQFF. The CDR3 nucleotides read TGTGCCAGCAGTCCCCGGGAGGGACTAGCGGGTGCCCTACCCTTCAATGAGCAGTTCTTC.

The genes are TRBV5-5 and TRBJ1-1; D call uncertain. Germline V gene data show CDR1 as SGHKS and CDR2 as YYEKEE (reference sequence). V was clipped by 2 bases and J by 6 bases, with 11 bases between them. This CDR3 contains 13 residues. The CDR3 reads CASSLIDIAEAFF. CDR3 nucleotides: TGTGCCAGCAGCTTAATTGACATAGCTGAAGCTTTCTTT.

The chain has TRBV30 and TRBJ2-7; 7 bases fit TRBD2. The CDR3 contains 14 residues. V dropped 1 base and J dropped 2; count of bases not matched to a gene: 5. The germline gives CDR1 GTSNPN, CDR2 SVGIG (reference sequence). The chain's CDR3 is CAWSAREAPYEQYF. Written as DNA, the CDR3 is TGTGCCTGGAGTGCCCGGGAGGCCCCCTACGAGCAGTACTTC.

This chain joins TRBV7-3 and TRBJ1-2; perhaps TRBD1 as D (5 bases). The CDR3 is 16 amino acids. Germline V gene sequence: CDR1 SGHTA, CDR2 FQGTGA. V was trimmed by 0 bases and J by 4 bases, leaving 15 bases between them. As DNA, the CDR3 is TGTGCCAGCAGCTTAACTAGTGGGGGTTTTATCTATGGCTACACCTTC. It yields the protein CASSLTSGGFIYGYTF.

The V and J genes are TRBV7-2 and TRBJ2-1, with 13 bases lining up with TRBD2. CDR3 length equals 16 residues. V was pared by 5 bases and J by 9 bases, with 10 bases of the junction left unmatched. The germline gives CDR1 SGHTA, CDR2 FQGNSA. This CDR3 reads CASSLRLAGGFIEQFF. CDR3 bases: TGTGCCAGCAGCCTAAGACTAGCGGGAGGATTCATTGAGCAGTTCTTC.

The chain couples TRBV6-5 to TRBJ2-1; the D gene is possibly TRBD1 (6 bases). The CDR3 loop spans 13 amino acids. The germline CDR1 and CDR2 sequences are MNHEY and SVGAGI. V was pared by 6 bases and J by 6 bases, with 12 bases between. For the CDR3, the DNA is TGTGCCAGCAGAAAACAGGGTCCCAATGAGCAGTTCTTC. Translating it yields CASRKQGPNEQFF.

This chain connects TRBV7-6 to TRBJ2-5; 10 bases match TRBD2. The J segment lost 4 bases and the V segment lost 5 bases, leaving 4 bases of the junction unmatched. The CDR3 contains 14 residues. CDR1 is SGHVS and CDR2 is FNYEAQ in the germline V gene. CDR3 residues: CASSKSGGGETQYF. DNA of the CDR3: TGTGCCAGCAGCAAAAGCGGGGGGGGAGAGACCCAGTACTTC.

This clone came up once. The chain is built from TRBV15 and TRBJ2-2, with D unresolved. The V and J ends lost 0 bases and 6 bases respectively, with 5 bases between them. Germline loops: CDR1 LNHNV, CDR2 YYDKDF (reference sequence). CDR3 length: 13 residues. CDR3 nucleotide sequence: TGTGCCACCAGCAGAGATTGGGCCGGGGAGCTGTTTTTT. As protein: CATSRDWAGELFF.

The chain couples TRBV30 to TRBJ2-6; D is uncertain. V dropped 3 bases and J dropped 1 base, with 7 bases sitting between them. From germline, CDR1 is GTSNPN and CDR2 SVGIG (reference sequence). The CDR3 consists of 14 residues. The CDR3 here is CAWSTQSGANVLTF. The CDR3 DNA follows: TGTGCCTGGAGCACGCAGTCTGGGGCCAACGTCCTGACTTTC.

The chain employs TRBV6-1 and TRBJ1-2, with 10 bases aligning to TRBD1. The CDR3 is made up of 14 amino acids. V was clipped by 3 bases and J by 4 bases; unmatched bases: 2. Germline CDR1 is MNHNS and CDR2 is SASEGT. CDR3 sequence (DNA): TGTGCCAGCAGTGAGACAGGGGGCAGCTATGGCTACACCTTC. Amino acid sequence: CASSETGGSYGYTF.

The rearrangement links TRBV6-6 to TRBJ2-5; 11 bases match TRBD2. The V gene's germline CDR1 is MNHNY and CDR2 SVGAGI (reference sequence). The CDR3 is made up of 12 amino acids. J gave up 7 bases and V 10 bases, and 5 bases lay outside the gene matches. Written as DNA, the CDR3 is TGTGCCACCCTCGGACTAGCGGGGACCCAGTACTTC. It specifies CATLGLAGTQYF.